These T cell receptor beta chains were read from a single sample in a study of shared clonotypes between healthy human individuals. The method was immunoSEQ multiplex PCR; TCRdb's version includes in-frame clones alone and lacks a portion of them. The sample contains about 1.1 million clones, roughly 77% of which appear only once. Sequencing was performed on memory CD4+ T cells from PBMCs. These receptors were obtained from a man aged 18 to 35 in good health. Some clones in this sample may be carry-over from other donors' samples. Each CDR3 is given with its conserved first and last residue. The D gene is left open where the match is weak. Size tells how often a clone was seen (once, few, many) or the class of an expanded clone, and some rows leave it out.

cdr3_aa: CASSLTGGSYEQYF
cdr3_length: 14
clone_size: once
v_call: TRBV7-2
j_call: TRBJ2-7
d_call: .

cdr3_aa: CASSGQEANYGYTF
cdr3_length: 14
clone_size: once
v_call: TRBV6-5
j_call: TRBJ1-2
d_call: TRBD1

cdr3_aa: CASSSGGLAREQFF
cdr3_length: 14
clone_size: .
v_call: TRBV5-1
j_call: TRBJ2-1
d_call: TRBD2

cdr3_aa: CASRLDRGAGGYTF
cdr3_length: 14
clone_size: .
v_call: TRBV27
j_call: TRBJ1-2
d_call: TRBD1

cdr3_aa: CASSPPASGRGLPKNIQYF
cdr3_length: 19
clone_size: .
v_call: TRBV28
j_call: TRBJ2-4
d_call: TRBD2

cdr3_aa: CASSLSLAGNNEQFF
cdr3_length: 15
clone_size: few
v_call: TRBV5-1
j_call: TRBJ2-1
d_call: TRBD2

cdr3_aa: CASSLVGNPYEQYF
cdr3_length: 14
clone_size: .
v_call: TRBV5-6
j_call: TRBJ2-7
d_call: .

cdr3_aa: CASSFTGTGRYEQYF
cdr3_length: 15
clone_size: .
v_call: TRBV5-1
j_call: TRBJ2-7
d_call: TRBD1

cdr3_aa: CSVGTGVRETQYF
cdr3_length: 13
clone_size: .
v_call: TRBV29-1
j_call: TRBJ2-5
d_call: TRBD1

cdr3_aa: CASSLGGPNMNTEAFF
cdr3_length: 16
clone_size: .
v_call: TRBV5-6
j_call: TRBJ1-1
d_call: .